This T cell receptor beta chain came from a study of cytomegalovirus exposure and HLA in healthy donors. Whole-study results and caveats: It was reportedly the case that the classifier diagnosed cytomegalovirus status with high specificity and sensitivity. The authors confirmed in vitro that a few CMV-associated chains were specific for CMV antigens.

Trimming left V 3 bases short and J 7 bases short, with 16 bases between. The CDR3 has 15 amino acids. CDR1 and CDR2 from the germline V gene are LNHNV and YYDKDF (reference sequence). The protocol was immunoSEQ multiplex PCR, while the TCRdb copy is restricted to in-frame clones and leaves out a portion. The sample lists roughly 250,000 clones, roughly 90% occurring once. In regard to this clone: The antigen remains undetermined.

The receptor was derived from a woman aged 18-35 years in good health and CMV-seronegative. Source material: PBMCs. The chain combines TRBV15 with TRBJ2-1, with D possibly matching TRBD1 (5 bases). The CDR3 is CATSRGTTAGNEQFF. DNA of the CDR3: TGTGCCACCAGCAGGGGTACGACCGCAGGGAATGAGCAGTTCTTC.